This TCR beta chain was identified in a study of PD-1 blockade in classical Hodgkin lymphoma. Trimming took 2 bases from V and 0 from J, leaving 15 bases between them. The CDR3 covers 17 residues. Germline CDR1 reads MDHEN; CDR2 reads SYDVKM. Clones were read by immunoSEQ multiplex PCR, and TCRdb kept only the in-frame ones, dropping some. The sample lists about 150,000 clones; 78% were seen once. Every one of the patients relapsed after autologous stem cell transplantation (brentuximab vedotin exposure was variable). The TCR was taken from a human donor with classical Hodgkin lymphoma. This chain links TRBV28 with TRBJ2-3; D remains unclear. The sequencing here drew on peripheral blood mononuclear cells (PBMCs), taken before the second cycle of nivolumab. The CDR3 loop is CASSLPLSMSSTDTQYF. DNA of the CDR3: TGTGCCAGCAGTTTACCCCTCTCGATGTCTAGCACAGATACGCAGTATTTT.